The 12 T cell receptor beta chains presented below share a single source sample, sequenced in a study of T cells in Graves' hyperthyroidism and ophthalmopathy. The investigators amplified TCR beta CDR3 regions from RNA transcripts. The HTBI primer set was used in a first-round RT-PCR of the TCR CDR3. TCRdb independently ran MiXCR on the multiplex PCR reads; one entry per CDR3 protein. The sample has around 700,000 distinct CDR3 sequences, roughly a third seen once. The source material was blood. The origin of the receptors is a woman aged 40-49 years with Graves' hyperthyroidism.

The chain recombines TRBV20-1 with TRBJ1-2, with D maybe TRBD1 (5 bases). CDR3 length: 14 residues. V lost 3 bases, J lost 6 bases, and 17 bases lay in between. Per germline, CDR1 DFQATT and CDR2 SNEGSKA (reference sequence). The CDR3 here is CSASSLGVTDGYTF. CDR3 DNA: TGCAGTGCTAGTTCTTTGGGGGTCACGGATGGCTACACCTTC.

The rearrangement links TRBV29-1 to TRBJ1-2; D remains unclear. Trimming left V 8 bases short and J 3 bases short, with 10 bases between. Germline loops: CDR1 SQVTM, CDR2 ANQGSEA. The length of the CDR3 is 11 residues. CDR3: CSLGGYYGYTF. The DNA of the CDR3 is TGCAGCTTGGGCGGATACTATGGCTACACCTTC.

V gene TRBV7-2 combines with J gene TRBJ2-7; TRBD1 matches 7 bases. The germline gives CDR1 SGHTA, CDR2 FQGNSA. The V and J ends lost 5 bases and 2 bases, in that order; junction bases with no gene match: 9. CDR3 length: 15 amino acids. DNA of the CDR3: TGTGCCAGCAGCCGTCAGGGGGACCAGACCTACGAGCAGTACTTC. Amino acid sequence: CASSRQGDQTYEQYF. Full variable domain (outside the CDR3, taken from reference TRBV7-2 and TRBJ2-7): GAGVSQSPSNKVTEKGKDVELRCDPISGHTALYWYRQSLGQGLEFLIYFQGNSAPDKSGLPSDRFSAERTGGSVSTLTIQRTQQEDSAVYLCASSRQGDQTYEQYFGPGTRLTVT.

The chain recombines TRBV6-2 or TRBV6-3 with TRBJ2-7; TRBD1 matches at 11 bases. The CDR3 totals 16 residues. Germline V gene lookup returns CDR1 MNHEY and CDR2 SVGEGT. Trimming removed 7 bases from V and 6 bases from J; junction bases left unmatched: 14. This CDR3 is CASTRPAGTGGFEQYF. DNA for the CDR3: TGTGCCAGCACTAGACCGGCCGGGACAGGGGGATTCGAGCAGTACTTC.

This clonotype has just a few counts. The chain joins TRBV20-1 to TRBJ1-5; D unclear. Trimming shortened V by 0 bases and J by 4 bases, and 16 bases separated the two germline ends. The V gene's germline CDR1 is DFQATT and CDR2 SNEGSKA (reference sequence). There are 16 residues in the CDR3. In nucleotides, the CDR3 is TGCAGTGCTAGAGATCTGTCGGGGTTTCGGAATCAGCCCCAGCATTTT. Translated, it gives CSARDLSGFRNQPQHF.

This clonotype came up many times. The gene calls are TRBV2 and TRBJ1-6; no clear D gene. In germline, CDR1 is SNHLY, CDR2 FYNNEI. CDR3 length equals 14 residues. V dropped 7 bases and J dropped 0 bases, with 7 bases sitting between them. CDR3 nucleotide sequence: TGTGCCAGCACGAGGAGCTCCTATAATTCACCCCTCCACTTT. It is translated as CASTRSSYNSPLHF.

Comment on this clonotype: At one end, the junction sequence differs from germline, possibly due to a read error. J is TRBJ1-2 and V is TRBV7-2; D ambiguous. CDR3 length: 12 residues. Germline CDR1 reads SGHTA; CDR2 reads FQGNSA. CDR3 protein: CASSSLLRGYAF. The CDR3 bases are TGTGCCAGCAGTTCACTTCTCCGAGGCTACGCCTTC.

At least ten counts were recorded for this clonotype. The V gene is TRBV29-1, the J gene TRBJ2-7; TRBD1 matches 8 bases. Germline-derived CDR1 and CDR2 are SQVTM and ANQGSEA. The CDR3 has 13 residues. Germline trimming cut 6 bases from V and 5 bases from J; bases unmatched to any gene: 9. The chain's CDR3 is CSVTGTGGDEQYF. CDR3 nucleotides: TGCAGCGTGACCGGGACAGGCGGCGACGAGCAGTACTTC.

As concerns this clonotype: With a much larger clone just one base away, this may be a read error. This sequence joins TRBV20-1 and TRBJ2-7; D is unresolved. Deletions cut 6 bases from V and 0 bases from J, with 18 bases between. Looked up from germline, CDR1 is DFQATT and CDR2 is SNEGSKA (reference sequence). This CDR3 is 15 amino acids long. CDR3: CSAGRWQESSYEQYF. In nucleotides, the CDR3 is TGCAGTGCCGGACGGTGGCAGGAGAGCTCCTACGAGCAGTACTTC.

This clonotype came up a few times. This chain uses TRBV5-8 with TRBJ1-3, with D unclear. V was pared by 0 bases and J by 4 bases, with 14 bases between. The CDR3 has 16 amino acids. From germline, CDR1 is SGHTS and CDR2 YDEGEE. The CDR3 bases are TGTGCCAGCAGCTTGGATCTGAGCGGGGAAGGAAACACCATATATTTT. Translated: CASSLDLSGEGNTIYF.

This chain links TRBV6-1 with TRBJ2-7, with TRBD2 matching over 14 bases. The CDR3 is 15 residues long. Germline values: CDR1 MNHNS, CDR2 SASEGT. V shed 3 bases, J shed 4 bases, and the junction held 2 bases outside the gene matches. The CDR3 DNA reads as TGTGCCAGCAGTGAGGGACTAGCGGGAGTTTACGAGCAGTACTTC. As protein: CASSEGLAGVYEQYF.

The sample holds many counts of this clonotype. This sequence joins TRBV29-1 and TRBJ2-6; D remains ambiguous. In germline, CDR1 is SQVTM, CDR2 ANQGSEA. The CDR3 length is 13 residues. V lost 4 bases and J lost 2, with 6 bases in between. CDR3 coding DNA: TGCAGCGTTGTGGGAACTGGGGCCAACGTCCTGACTTTC. It translates to CSVVGTGANVLTF.